This T cell receptor beta chain was identified in a study of beta chain features in type 1 diabetes (dated by TCRdb to 2017 to 2018). As for the study more broadly: No differences in mean age, gender distribution, total cell number or subset yield were found between patients and healthy donors. In the study, recently diagnosed type 1 diabetes patients and matched healthy donors were compared on the TCRB repertoires of their sorted circulating CD4+ T cell subsets. Regulatory and stem cell-like memory subsets were isolated from only 8 patients and about eight healthy donors, whereas naive and central memory subsets came from all 30 or so donors. A total of some 100,000,000 sorted cells were examined across all samples, and a strong correlation was observed between cell number per subset and RNA yield. Study-level results and caveats: In all four CD4+ subsets, TCRB CDR3 length was moderately but significantly shorter in type 1 diabetes patients. At VDJ recombination sites, type 1 diabetes patients had fewer insertions and more deleted nucleotides, which implies abnormalities in thymic rearrangement. Naive, central memory and regulatory TCRB repertoires appeared more similar among patients than among healthy donors. Sequencing cDNA rather than genomic DNA could over-represent highly expressing activated cells, although activation and CD3 levels did not differ between groups. Shorter templates might be favored by PCR, yet because patient and control samples were amplified and corrected together, any such skew would affect both groups equally. HLA sub-analyses involved small numbers of individuals, so any influence of HLA type on TCRB rearrangement remained unresolved.

Relative to germline, V is missing 0 bases and J is missing 4 bases, with 6 bases of the junction outside any gene match. CDR1 and CDR2 were assigned from the germline V gene as LGHNA and YNFKEQ. The CDR3, cysteine through phenylalanine, is 16 amino acids long. Only the CDR3 DNA stays, 48 bases, in frame from base 1. Each donor gave one peripheral blood draw, averaging roughly 100 mL, which was collected into heparinised tubes. Using a panel that included CD45RO, CCR7, CD25, CD127, CD95 and CD27, naive, central memory, regulatory and stem cell-like memory CD4+ T cells were sorted on a BD FACSAria II. A purity above 95% was achieved for all sorted populations. PBMCs were isolated right away by Lymphoprep density gradient centrifugation and were stained directly, without culture. So that batch effects would be minimized, each experiment stained and sorted samples in pairs, pairing one healthy donor with one patient.

The table lists this clone with a few counts. It lacks a known antigen. No base qualities exist here, and no much larger clone lies one base off it. The High Capacity cDNA Reverse Transcription Kit was used to reverse transcribe all of the isolated RNA, meaning that expressed TCRB transcripts were what got sequenced. Deep immunoSEQ sequencing was performed on naive, central memory and regulatory T cell samples, with an average of roughly 4 million total reads per sample. Sorted cells were lysed in RLT buffer, and RNA was extracted using DNase-treated RNeasy Micro or Mini kits according to cell number. To prevent cross-contamination, each cell subset was processed individually, whereas patient and healthy donor samples were processed jointly. TCRB sequences were amplified from cDNA with the immunoSEQ multiplex PCR, producing 87-bp fragments spanning the CDR3 region. Amplicons were sequenced on the Illumina HiSeq platform. Concerning the study's data processing: PCR bias was computationally corrected using synthetic template baselines, reads within Hamming distance 2 were collapsed, and singletons that could not be merged were discarded. Reads were aligned against IMGT to assign V, D and J genes, CDR3 length and insertions or deletions at six rearrangement sites. Within each subset, clonotype counts were normalized to sorted cell number, after which true diversity and Gini coefficients were computed with the tcR R package. The overlap coefficient, calculated on TCRB nucleotide sequences, was used to quantify repertoire sharing. Out-of-frame TCRB sequences from naive cells were analyzed to stand in for the pre-selection repertoire. TCRdb mirrors the immuneACCESS table, restricted to in-frame sequences. Some clones are absent from its copies; in checked studies, under half trace to an unresolved V gene, and the reason for the others is unknown. The V and J calls and the clone size are those of that table, but D and trimming were determined from the DNA. This sample comprises just over 450,000 clones, around 28% of them detected only once. Of the sample, 0.05% to 0.07% falls within the top ten clones.

The sequence joins TRBV4-2 to TRBJ2-3; TRBD1 lines up with 8 middle nucleotides. Sequenced input: naive CD4+ T cells from blood. Interpreted using the paper, the cell subset or site label stands for: true naive CD4+ T cells. This receptor was obtained from a man aged 18 to 29 in good health. At the DNA level, the sequence is TGTGCCAGCAGCCAAGAGACAGGGGTTTATTCAGATACGCAGTATTTT. This yields the protein CASSQETGVYSDTQYF.